These 19 T cell receptor beta chains were sequenced from one sample in a study of shared clonotypes between healthy human individuals. The repertoire was sequenced with immunoSEQ multiplex PCR; TCRdb's copy has only in-frame clones and lacks some. The sample gives roughly 2 million clones, approximately 96% of which show up once; roughly 0.13% is in the top ten. Sequencing was carried out using naive CD4+ T cells sorted from blood. Subset given: CD45RA+ positively selected. The receptors come from a man aged 18 to 29 in good health.

This chain joins TRBV7-3 and TRBJ2-3, with a weak D call TRBD2 (6 bases). CDR3 length equals 13 residues. Germline V gives CDR1 SGHTA, CDR2 FQGTGA. V lost 5 bases and J 4 bases, leaving 10 bases between the germline ends. CDR3 loop: CASSAPGADTQYF. DNA of the CDR3: TGTGCCAGCAGCGCGCCGGGGGCAGATACGCAGTATTTT.

The chain is built from TRBV6-5 and TRBJ1-1, with D perhaps TRBD1 (6 bases). Germline values: CDR1 MNHEY, CDR2 SVGAGI. The V end lost 2 bases, the J end lost 4 bases, and 11 bases lay between the germline ends. The CDR3 has 14 residues. Here the CDR3 reads CASSYEFRGTEAFF. In nucleotides, the CDR3 is TGTGCCAGCAGTTACGAGTTCAGGGGCACTGAAGCTTTCTTT.

The rearrangement joins TRBV23-1 to TRBJ2-7; perhaps TRBD2 as D (5 bases). TRBV23-1 is designated an ORF whose function remains uncertain. V lost 4 bases and J 1 base, leaving 11 bases between the germline ends. This CDR3 contains 14 residues. CDR3 nucleotide sequence: TGCGCCAGCAGTCGAGGAGCGGAATCCTACGAGCAGTACTTC. Its protein product is CASSRGAESYEQYF.

The V gene is TRBV5-6, the J gene TRBJ1-5; 10 positions agree with TRBD1. The ends lost 4 bases at V and 5 bases at J; junction bases unmatched: 12. The CDR3 extends over 17 amino acids. CDR1 is SGHDT, CDR2 YYEEEE, per germline. The CDR3 region is CASSPSPGTGDHQPQHF. CDR3 DNA sequence: TGTGCCAGCAGCCCGAGTCCCGGGACAGGGGATCATCAGCCCCAGCATTTT.

The CDR3 sequence is CASSFYDRDNYGYTF. In DNA, the CDR3 is TGTGCCAGCAGCTTCTATGACAGGGACAACTATGGCTACACCTTC. The chain uses TRBV7-2 and TRBJ1-2; 7 bases align to TRBD1. CDR1 and CDR2 from the germline V gene are SGHTA and FQGNSA. V trimming: 3 bases; J trimming: 2 bases; junction bases outside the gene matches: 6. CDR3 length: 15 amino acids.

In this sample, this clone turned up a few times. The genes are TRBV2 and TRBJ1-2; D not certain. The germline V and J ends were trimmed by 9 bases and 7 bases, with 15 bases remaining between them. The CDR3 contains 12 residues. Germline V gene data show CDR1 as SNHLY and CDR2 as FYNNEI. The chain's CDR3 is CASALGVPGYTF. The CDR3 coding sequence is TGTGCCAGTGCCTTGGGTGTCCCTGGCTACACCTTC.

The chain recombines TRBV10-2 with TRBJ1-3, with 7 bases that match TRBD1. The CDR3 is 16 residues long. The V gene's germline CDR1 is WSHSY and CDR2 SAAADI. The trim removed 6 bases at V and 4 bases at J, leaving 12 bases unmatched. The DNA for the CDR3 is TGCGCCAGCAGCCGTCATGACAGGGAAGCCGGAAACACCATATATTTT. Protein product: CASSRHDREAGNTIYF.

The V and J genes are TRBV7-9 and TRBJ1-6; 10 bases align to TRBD1. Trimming removed 4 bases from V and 8 bases from J; junction bases left unmatched: 8. This CDR3 region has 16 residues. Germline CDR1 is SEHNR and CDR2 is FQNEAQ (reference sequence). For the CDR3, the DNA is TGTGCCAGCAGCTCCGGGACAGGGGTTTTTGATTCACCCCTCCACTTT. This codes for CASSSGTGVFDSPLHF.

This clone was found once. This rearrangement joins TRBV7-2 to TRBJ1-1; D gene ambiguous. Germline CDR1 reads SGHTA; CDR2 reads FQGNSA. Trimming left V 5 bases short and J 4 bases short, with 14 bases between. The CDR3 covers 14 residues. The CDR3 sequence is CASSLEGRGTEAFF. The CDR3 DNA sequence: TGTGCCAGCAGCCTGGAAGGGCGCGGCACTGAAGCTTTCTTT.

The CDR3 DNA is TGTGCCATCTCTCCCGGGACAGGGGGAAGCGTCGATAATTCACCCCTCCACTTT. Encoded protein: CAISPGTGGSVDNSPLHF. The V and J genes are TRBV10-3 and TRBJ1-6, with 11 bases aligning to TRBD1. This CDR3 has 18 residues. From germline, CDR1 is ENHRY and CDR2 SYGVKD. The junction had 14 bases not matched to a gene; V was cut back by 8 bases and J by 5 bases.

The V and J genes are TRBV4-1 and TRBJ1-2; D not certain. The germline CDR1 and CDR2 sequences are MGHRA and YSYEKL. Trimming removed 1 base at V and 3 bases at J, with 6 bases between. The CDR3 covers 13 residues. The CDR3 is CASSQGLDYGYTF. The CDR3 region has the DNA TGCGCCAGCAGCCAAGGGTTGGACTATGGCTACACCTTC.

The chain joins TRBV6-6 to TRBJ1-5; weak D call: TRBD1 (5 bases). CDR1 is MNHNY, CDR2 SVGAGI, per germline (reference sequence). The CDR3 covers 15 residues. Trimming stripped 6 bases from V and 1 base from J, with 13 bases between. CDR3 bases: TGTGCCAGCAGCTCACGTCGGGGGAGCAATCAGCCCCAGCATTTT. It yields the protein CASSSRRGSNQPQHF.

The chain links TRBV27 to TRBJ1-5; perhaps TRBD1 as D (6 bases). The V and J ends lost 5 bases and 6 bases respectively, with 14 bases between them. The germline gives CDR1 MNHEY, CDR2 SMNVEV (reference sequence). The CDR3 is 14 amino acids. Written as DNA, the CDR3 is TGTGCCAGCAGTCATAAACAGGGTCGTCAGCCCCAGCATTTT. It codes for CASSHKQGRQPQHF.

This chain connects TRBV18 to TRBJ2-7, with 11 positions matching TRBD2. V lost 0 bases to trimming and J lost 1 base; unmatched junction nucleotides: 2. The CDR3 runs to 16 residues. Per germline, CDR1 KGHSH and CDR2 LQKENI. In DNA, the CDR3 is TGTGCCAGCTCACCACCGGCTAGCGGGGGGTCCTACGAGCAGTACTTC. Translated, it gives CASSPPASGGSYEQYF.

The rearrangement uses TRBV6-1 and TRBJ1-2, with TRBD1 identical over 10 bases. Germline CDR1 reads MNHNS; CDR2 reads SASEGT. The ends lost 3 bases at V and 2 bases at J; junction bases unmatched: 6. The CDR3 has 16 amino acids. The CDR3: CASSDGQGVLNYGYTF. The CDR3 DNA reads as TGTGCCAGCAGTGACGGACAGGGGGTCTTGAACTATGGCTACACCTTC.

A remark on this clone: One end of the junction does not line up with germline, which may come from a read error. The J gene is TRBJ2-7, the V gene TRBV27; TRBD2 matches 10 bases. The CDR3 runs to 13 residues. Germline V gene lookup returns CDR1 MNHEY and CDR2 SMNVEV (reference sequence). The CDR3 nucleotides are TGTGCCAGCAGAACTAGCGGGACCGGCCTGATGAACTTC. Translation gives CASRTSGTGLMNF.

V is TRBV28 and J is TRBJ1-3; weak D call: TRBD1 (5 bases). V was trimmed by 4 bases and J by 0 bases, leaving 10 bases between them. Germline V gives CDR1 MDHEN, CDR2 SYDVKM. The CDR3 is made up of 15 amino acids. The CDR3 DNA is TGTGCCAGCAGTTCGACAGCGAGCTCTGGAAACACCATATATTTT. Amino acid sequence: CASSSTASSGNTIYF.

CDR3 region: CAWSSGRGNQPQHF. The DNA of the CDR3 is TGTGCCTGGAGTTCAGGGCGAGGCAATCAGCCCCAGCATTTT. This chain uses TRBV30 with TRBJ1-5; weak D call: TRBD1 (5 bases). V was cut by 2 bases and J by 2 bases, with 10 bases left in between. CDR1 and CDR2 (germline): GTSNPN, SVGIG (reference sequence). The CDR3 runs to 14 residues.

The J gene is TRBJ2-1, the V gene TRBV14, with D perhaps TRBD2 (5 bases). CDR3 size: 15 residues. Trimming pared 5 bases from V and 7 bases from J, leaving 18 bases between. Germline lookup yields CDR1 SGHDN and CDR2 FVKESK. The CDR3 protein is CASSRPGITFNEQFF. CDR3 bases: TGTGCCAGCAGCAGACCCGGGATAACCTTTAATGAGCAGTTCTTC. The complete variable domain, with remaining parts taken from reference TRBV14 and TRBJ2-1, reads EAGVTQFPSHSVIEKGQTVTLRCDPISGHDNLYWYRRVMGKEIKFLLHFVKESKQDESGMPNNRFLAERTGGTYSTLKVQPAELEDSGVYFCASSRPGITFNEQFFGPGTRLTVL.